A single TCR beta chain is shown here with its context. Other DNA sequences in this specimen translate into the identical CDR3. The entry originates in a study of OX40 agonist ivuxolimab in advanced cancers. Looking at the study overall: Patients received ivuxolimab, an agonistic anti-OX40 (CD134) antibody. Three patients responded partially, comprising one with hepatocellular carcinoma and two with cutaneous melanoma. Participants averaged 60 years of age (range about 23 to 90) and were around 83% male.

The repertoire was sequenced with immunoSEQ multiplex PCR; TCRdb's copy has only in-frame clones and lacks some. The sample consists of approximately 74,000 clones, roughly 82% of them appearing once. The CDR3 is 14 residues long. Trimming left V 0 bases short and J 4 bases short, with 9 bases between. CDR1 SGHTA and CDR2 FQGNSA come from the germline V gene. The sequence was collected from an adult with an advanced solid tumor such as melanoma, head and neck, liver or kidney cancer. The chain uses TRBV7-2 and TRBJ2-5; tentative D call: TRBD1 (5 bases). The source was CD4+ or CD8+ T cells sorted from blood, collected in a trial of the OX40 agonist ivuxolimab. The CDR3 is CASSLAGRGETQYF. The CDR3 DNA is TGTGCCAGCAGCTTAGCGGGAAGGGGAGAGACCCAGTACTTC.